Listed below are T cell receptor beta chains from one sample, sequenced in a study of T-cell memory formation after mild COVID-19. One entry per CDR3 protein results from TCRdb running MiXCR on the 5' RACE reads. The table has fewer than 400,000 distinct CDR3 sequences, roughly 13% seen once. Source material: PBMCs or a T cell subset sorted from them (not recorded which). The receptor set was obtained from a man aged 18 to 30 who had mild COVID-19 (a few samples of this study predate the infection). Cell type and time point are not known. Both conserved end residues are part of each CDR3. Each record gives: clone size, V gene, J gene, D gene, CDR3 DNA, CDR3 protein. A D gene is named only where the DNA matches it firmly. For some rows the clone size is stated as once, few or many, or as a class when expanded; others skip it.

many	TRBV19	TRBJ2-2	NA	TGTGCCAGTAGTATTCCAGCGAACACCGGGGAGCTGTTTTTT	CASSIPANTGELFF
few	TRBV7-2	TRBJ2-5	TRBD2	TGTGCCAGCAAACGGGAGGGAGTAGCGACCCAGTACTTC	CASKREGVATQYF
NA	TRBV7-4	TRBJ2-7	TRBD2	TGTGCCAAACTGGGGAGGGAGGCCTACGAGCAGTACTTC	CAKLGREAYEQYF
NA	TRBV5-5	TRBJ1-1	TRBD1	TGTGCCAGCAGCCAAGGACAGGGGTGGATTGAAGCTTTCTTT	CASSQGQGWIEAFF
few	TRBV7-9	TRBJ1-1	NA	TGTGCCAGCAGCTTTTTTTCTCGGTCAGACACTGAAGCTTTCTTT	CASSFFSRSDTEAFF
NA	TRBV2	TRBJ1-5	TRBD1	TGTGCCAGCAGGACTACAGGGGTCCAGCCCCAGCATTTT	CASRTTGVQPQHF
few	TRBV7-2	TRBJ1-6	NA	TGTGCCAGCAGCTTAGGACCCGCTTATAATTCACCCCTCCACTTT	CASSLGPAYNSPLHF
many	TRBV6-2/TRBV6-3	TRBJ2-1	NA	TGTGCCAGCCTGAAACCAGACAGGGGAGGGAATGAGCAGTTCTTC	CASLKPDRGGNEQFF
NA	TRBV12-3/TRBV12-4	TRBJ1-1	NA	TGTGCCAGCAGTCCATCACCAGGGTCAGCTTTCTTT	CASSPSPGSAFF
NA	TRBV11-2	TRBJ2-7	TRBD2	TGTGCCAGCAGCACAAGGACTAGCGGGGCCTACGAGCAGTACTTC	CASSTRTSGAYEQYF
NA	TRBV6-2/TRBV6-3	TRBJ2-2	TRBD2	TGTGCCAGCAGTTACCGCAGACTAGCGGGGGACCGAAACACCGGGGAGCTGTTTTTT	CASSYRRLAGDRNTGELFF
few	TRBV12-3/TRBV12-4	TRBJ2-1	TRBD1	TGTGCCAGCACTACCAGGGGGCCCTCCTACAATGAGCAGTTCTTC	CASTTRGPSYNEQFF
many	TRBV7-8	TRBJ2-3	NA	TGTGCCAGCAGCGTCAACGCCGCGGATACGCAGTATTTT	CASSVNAADTQYF
few	TRBV6-2/TRBV6-3	TRBJ2-7	NA	TGTGCCTCCGAAGCCAGGCGACGCTCCTACGAGCAGTACTTC	CASEARRRSYEQYF
NA	TRBV19	TRBJ2-7	NA	TGTGCCAGTAGTCTGTGGGGGACCCCGCGGGACGAGCAGTACTTC	CASSLWGTPRDEQYF
few	TRBV7-9	TRBJ1-2	TRBD1	TGTGCCAGCAGCTCCACAATAGGGAGGACAGGGCCCTATGGCTACACCTTC	CASSSTIGRTGPYGYTF
NA	TRBV7-7	TRBJ2-5	NA	TGTGCTAGCAGCTTAGAGGGCAGGCGACAAGAGACCCAGTACTTC	CASSLEGRRQETQYF
NA	TRBV7-9	TRBJ2-7	NA	TGTGCCAGCAGCTTAGCGGACCTTTCCTCCTACGAGCAGTACTTC	CASSLADLSSYEQYF
NA	TRBV24-1	TRBJ2-1	NA	TGTGCCACCAGTGATCCGGGTTATAGCGGTGCTGGTGAGCAGTTCTTC	CATSDPGYSGAGEQFF
NA	TRBV5-1	TRBJ1-1	NA	TGCGCCAGCAGCTTAGGAGTGGGGGCCACTGAAGCTTTCTTT	CASSLGVGATEAFF
few	TRBV7-3	TRBJ2-1	NA	TGTGCCAGCAGCTTACAGGGGTACAATGAGCAGTTCTTC	CASSLQGYNEQFF
many	TRBV12-3/TRBV12-4	TRBJ2-5	TRBD2	TGTGCCAGCAGTTTAAGCGGGGGGGCCCCCCAAGAGACCCAGTACTTC	CASSLSGGAPQETQYF
NA	TRBV12-3/TRBV12-4	TRBJ2-2	NA	TGTGCCAGGCCTTTGGGCCTACTGAACACCGGGGAGCTGTTTTTT	CARPLGLLNTGELFF
NA	TRBV7-2	TRBJ2-7	NA	TGTGCCAGCAGCTTAGAAGACCCCTACGAGCAGTACTTC	CASSLEDPYEQYF
NA	TRBV4-3	TRBJ1-5	NA	TGCGCCAGCAGCCAAGATGGGGGAGATCAGCCCCAGCATTTT	CASSQDGGDQPQHF
many	TRBV5-1	TRBJ2-3	TRBD1	TGCGCCAGCAGCCTGACAGGGGATGGCACAGATACGCAGTATTTT	CASSLTGDGTDTQYF
NA	TRBV3-1	TRBJ1-4	NA	TGTGCCAGCAGCCCCTCCGAGGGGGGAAAACTGTTTTTT	CASSPSEGGKLFF
NA	TRBV20-1	TRBJ2-3	TRBD2	TGCAGTGCTTCTACGGGGACTAGCCGGGGTACGCAGTATTTT	CSASTGTSRGTQYF
NA	TRBV3-1	TRBJ1-1	NA	TGTGCCAGCAGCCCGACGGTTATCCCCACTGAAGCTTTCTTT	CASSPTVIPTEAFF
NA	TRBV9	TRBJ2-1	NA	TGTGCCAGCAGCGTAGCTCCCGGGACGACCAGCTACAATGAGCAGTTCTTC	CASSVAPGTTSYNEQFF
NA	TRBV4-3	TRBJ1-2	NA	TGCGCCAGCAGCCAAGATACGGGACTGGGACGCCATGGCTACACCTTC	CASSQDTGLGRHGYTF
few	TRBV3-1	TRBJ2-7	TRBD2	TGTGCCAGCAGGCAGACTAGCCCTTTCTCCTACGAGCAGTACTTC	CASRQTSPFSYEQYF
many	TRBV5-6	TRBJ1-2	NA	TGTGCCAGCAGCTTGGCCGGGGGACAACCCGGCTACACCTTC	CASSLAGGQPGYTF
few	TRBV6-5	TRBJ1-4	NA	TGTGCCAGCAGCCCGACTGCTACGAAACTGTTTTTT	CASSPTATKLFF
few	TRBV6-5	TRBJ2-5	TRBD2	TGTGCCAGCAGCCGACTAGCGGGGGGTCAAGAGACCCAGTACTTC	CASSRLAGGQETQYF
NA	TRBV7-2	TRBJ2-3	NA	TGTGCCAGCAGCGTTGGCGGCGACCTCCGGTATACGCAGTATTTT	CASSVGGDLRYTQYF
many	TRBV12-3/TRBV12-4	TRBJ1-5	NA	TGTGCCAGCACGGCCCGTGGCGCCGCGTGGAATCAGCCCCAGCATTTT	CASTARGAAWNQPQHF
NA	TRBV7-9	TRBJ2-1	NA	TGTGCCAGCCTACCGGGGAGCTCCTACAATGAGCAGTTCTTC	CASLPGSSYNEQFF
few	TRBV12-3/TRBV12-4	TRBJ1-1	NA	TGTGCCAGCCGGACGGGATGGACTGAAGCTTTCTTT	CASRTGWTEAFF
NA	TRBV6-5	TRBJ1-2	TRBD1	TGTGCCAGCGCACAGGGGGTCAGCCAGTTATCTGGCTACACCTTC	CASAQGVSQLSGYTF
few	TRBV5-1	TRBJ1-1	NA	TGCGCCAGCAGCTTGCGGGGGGCGAGTCGGACTGAAGCTTTCTTT	CASSLRGASRTEAFF
NA	TRBV29-1	TRBJ1-5	NA	TGCAGCGTAGCGCTGGGTGGGAGGGATCAGCCCCAGCATTTT	CSVALGGRDQPQHF
NA	TRBV5-1	TRBJ2-3	TRBD1	TGCGCCAGCAGCGTAAGTTCAGGGGGCTCCTTCACAGATACGCAGTATTTT	CASSVSSGGSFTDTQYF
many	TRBV13	TRBJ1-1	NA	TGTGCCAGCAGCTTAGGGGCTGGGGGAGTAACTGAAGCTTTCTTT	CASSLGAGGVTEAFF
few	TRBV5-6	TRBJ2-7	TRBD1	TGTGCCAGCAGCTTGGTGGGACAGGGAGGCGAGCAGTACTTC	CASSLVGQGGEQYF
few	TRBV7-2	TRBJ2-1	TRBD2	TGTGCCAGCCCCCCTCGGGGGGTTTCCTACAATGAGCAGTTCTTC	CASPPRGVSYNEQFF
few	TRBV20-1	TRBJ2-3	TRBD1	TGCAGTGCTAGTAGGGCAGGGACAGGGAGCGCAGATACGCAGTATTTT	CSASRAGTGSADTQYF
NA	TRBV18	TRBJ2-5	TRBD1	TGTGCCAGCTCTCAAGCGCGACAGGGTCTTCAAGAGACCCAGTACTTC	CASSQARQGLQETQYF
NA	TRBV5-1	TRBJ2-1	NA	TGCGCCAGCAGCTTGCGGGGGTCGGCTGAGCAGTTCTTC	CASSLRGSAEQFF
few	TRBV29-1	TRBJ1-5	NA	TGCAGCGTTGGGGGGAGCAATCAGCCCCAGCATTTT	CSVGGSNQPQHF
once	TRBV10-3	TRBJ1-1	TRBD1	TGTGCCATCAGTGAGTCGTCCCGGGACAGGGCTCTCGGTACTGAAGCTTTCTTT	CAISESSRDRALGTEAFF
NA	TRBV12-3/TRBV12-4	TRBJ1-4	TRBD1	TGTGCCAGCAGCAGGACAGGGCTGGATAATGAAAAACTGTTTTTT	CASSRTGLDNEKLFF
NA	TRBV4-3	TRBJ1-6	TRBD1	TGCGCCAGCAGCCTCCAAGTGGGGACAGGGAATTCACCCCTCCACTTT	CASSLQVGTGNSPLHF
NA	TRBV7-9	TRBJ2-5	TRBD2	TGTGCCAGCAGCGCGGCCCGGGGGGGCGTAAGGACCCAGTACTTC	CASSAARGGVRTQYF
NA	TRBV3-1	TRBJ2-3	NA	TGTGCCAGCAGCCAACCGCCAGGGTGGTCCACAGATACGCAGTATTTT	CASSQPPGWSTDTQYF